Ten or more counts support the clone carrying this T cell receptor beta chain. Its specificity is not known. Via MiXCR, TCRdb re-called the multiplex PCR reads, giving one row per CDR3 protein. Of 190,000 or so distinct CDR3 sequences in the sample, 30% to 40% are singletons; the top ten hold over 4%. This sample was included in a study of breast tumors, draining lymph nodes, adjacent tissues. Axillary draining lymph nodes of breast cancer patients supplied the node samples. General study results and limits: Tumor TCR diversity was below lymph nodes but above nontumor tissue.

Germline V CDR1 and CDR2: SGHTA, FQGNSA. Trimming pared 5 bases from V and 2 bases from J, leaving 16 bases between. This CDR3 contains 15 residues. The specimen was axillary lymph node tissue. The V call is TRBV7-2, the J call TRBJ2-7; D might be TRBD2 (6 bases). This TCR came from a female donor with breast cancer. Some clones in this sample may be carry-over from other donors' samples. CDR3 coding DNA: TGTGCCAGCAGCCCCCACGGGCGGGGAGCCTACGAGCAGTACTTC. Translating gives CASSPHGRGAYEQYF.